This TCR beta chain was recovered during a study of tissue T cells after allogeneic stem cell transplantation (dated by TCRdb to between 2020 and 2023). Broadly, across the study: The study profiled TCR beta repertoires in many tissues obtained from research autopsies of patients with and without GVHD, and also in mouse models of GVHD. On the human side, the study was prospective and observational, with no blinding or randomization. What the work shows at the level of the full study, not this receptor alone: Within patients, how anatomically similar tissues were was a major factor shaping TCR repertoire composition, regardless of disease or transplant status. The patient cohort was small and varied clinically, and sampling depth was recognized as a limitation. The study did not determine which tissue TCRs were alloreactive or antigen-specific, and some clones might have been persisting host cells. In both patients and mice, T cells from blood and spleen covered only a limited part of the TCR repertoire found in tissues. Only a few T cell clones appeared in more than one patient, yet motif-based clustering showed tissue-specific repertoire signatures that were shared between patients.

Libraries were prepared through the immunoSEQ multiplex PCR assay. Adaptive Biotechnologies performed TCRbeta CDR3 sequencing at survey depth and reported CDR3 sequences, V/J genes, productive frequency, and template counts. Amplification of TCR beta CDR3 regions was performed from genomic DNA rather than from RNA. As for the original processing: Jensen-Shannon divergence served to quantify pairwise repertoire overlap between tissues, with 0 meaning identical and 1 meaning complete divergence. Tissues were clustered by single-linkage agglomerative hierarchical clustering of pairwise JSD values and displayed as dendrograms. GLIPH2 was run on all patient samples with simulation_depth 1000, kmer_min_depth 3, cdr3_length_cutoff 8, keeping groups with more than two unique CDR3s. A standardized tissue-overlap score was generated by extrapolating Jaccard GLIPH-group overlap across patients to a standard repertoire size of 1000 clones. To look at how diversity was associated with clinical or experimental variables, linear mixed-effect models were used, with tissue treated as a fixed effect and individual treated as a random effect. TCRdb provides this immuneACCESS table in a form limited to in-frame rearrangements. Some clones are lacking; in checked studies, under half of them reflect an unresolved V gene, and why the rest are absent is not known. Clone size and V and J calls were adopted from that table, with D and trimming inferred from the DNA. The sample includes about 2,000 clones, with about 52% observed a single time. Roughly 31% of the sample comes from the top ten.

What the time point label conveys for this sample: mouse harvest day 14 after allogeneic transplant. Each mouse graft consisted of 10^7 T-cell-depleted bone marrow cells plus 10^6 splenic CD5+ T cells and was given by tail vein injection. GVHD in mice was modeled with a major MHC-mismatch B6 (H2b) into BALB/c (H2d) model, and tissues were profiled at day 7 or 14. On day 7 or 14 post-transplant, mouse tissues and retro-orbital blood were harvested with separate sterile tools for each animal, and livers were flushed before harvest. Before genomic DNA isolation with the DNeasy Blood & Tissue Kit, mouse tissues were minced with razor blades in buffered saline. The cysteine opens and the phenylalanine closes a CDR3 of 15 amino acids. The DNA has 42 bases, all within the CDR3, and is read from base 1. From a lookup of the germline V gene, CDR1 and CDR2 are SGHLS and HYDKME. Here V drops 0 bases and J drops 3 bases, and the junction holds 3 bases not matched to any gene.

This clone was seen only a few times. What antigen it recognizes has not been identified. Since the receptor is from a mouse, mouse gene names and germline sequences apply. Read sequence stops 1 residue before the CDR3 end, and the germline J gene provides the missing end. This TCR was recovered from a female BALB/c mouse given C57BL/6 T cells with graft-versus-host disease after an allogeneic hematopoietic cell transplant. Recombination joined TRBV12-2 with TRBJ1-3; TRBD1 matches 8 bases in the middle. Sample: gut tissue. The CDR3 region: CASSLDRGYGNTLYF. The CDR3 DNA, read in part, is TGTGCCAGCTCTCTCGACAGGGGATATGGAAATACGCTCTAT.